This T cell receptor (beta chain) appears in the sequencing data of a study of control samples from healthy donors and cancer patients (dated by TCRdb to 2018 to 2021). Measured from the cysteine to the phenylalanine, the CDR3 is 12 residues long. Of the read, only the CDR3 DNA is kept; its 36 bases are in frame from base 1. Trimming leaves V shorter by 6 bases and J shorter by 4 bases, with the junction holding 1 base beyond the gene matches. Reading the germline V gene gives CDR1 MNHEY and CDR2 SVGAGI. The library was made by the immunoSEQ multiplex PCR assay. The clones in this table, taken by TCRdb from immuneACCESS, are in-frame only. Not every clone is retained; where verified, under half of the shortfall comes from an unresolved V gene, and the cause of the rest is unknown. The sample contains approximately 69,000 clones, around 90% of them found a single time. The ten largest clones capture roughly 6% of the sample.

A word on this clone: Its antigen is currently not known. No quality values exist for individual bases; no much larger clone is one base distant.

The sequence is built from TRBV6-5 and TRBJ2-5, with 8 bases matching TRBD1. The sample comprised PBMCs. The TCR comes from a man in his 60s with colorectal cancer. The CDR3 protein is CASRDRVETQYF. The nucleotide sequence is TGTGCCAGCAGGGACAGGGTAGAGACCCAGTACTTC.